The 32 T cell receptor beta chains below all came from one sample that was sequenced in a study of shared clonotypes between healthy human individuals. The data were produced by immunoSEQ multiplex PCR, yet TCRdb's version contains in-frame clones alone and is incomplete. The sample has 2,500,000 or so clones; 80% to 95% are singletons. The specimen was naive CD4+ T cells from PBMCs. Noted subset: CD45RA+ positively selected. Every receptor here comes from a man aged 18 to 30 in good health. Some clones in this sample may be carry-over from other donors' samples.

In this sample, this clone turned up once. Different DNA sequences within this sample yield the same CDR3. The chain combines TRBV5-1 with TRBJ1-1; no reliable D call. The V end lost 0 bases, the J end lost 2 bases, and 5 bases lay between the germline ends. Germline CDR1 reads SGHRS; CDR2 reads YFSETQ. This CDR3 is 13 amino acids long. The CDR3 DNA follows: TGCGCCAGCAGCTTGGTTGTAAACACTGAAGCTTTCTTT. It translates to CASSLVVNTEAFF.

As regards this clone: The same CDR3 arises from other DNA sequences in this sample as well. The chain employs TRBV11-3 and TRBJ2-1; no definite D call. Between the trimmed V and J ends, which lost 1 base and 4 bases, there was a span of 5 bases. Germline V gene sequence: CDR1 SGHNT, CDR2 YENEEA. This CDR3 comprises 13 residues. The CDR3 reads CASSLGRYNEQFF. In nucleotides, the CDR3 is TGTGCCAGCAGCTTAGGACGGTACAATGAGCAGTTCTTC.

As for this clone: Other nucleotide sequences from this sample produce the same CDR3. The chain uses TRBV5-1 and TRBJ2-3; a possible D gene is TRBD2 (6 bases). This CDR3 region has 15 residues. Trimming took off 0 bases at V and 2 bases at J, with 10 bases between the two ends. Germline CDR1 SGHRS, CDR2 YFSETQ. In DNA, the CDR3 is TGCGCCAGCAGCTTGGTTCTAGCGCCCACAGATACGCAGTATTTT. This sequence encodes CASSLVLAPTDTQYF.

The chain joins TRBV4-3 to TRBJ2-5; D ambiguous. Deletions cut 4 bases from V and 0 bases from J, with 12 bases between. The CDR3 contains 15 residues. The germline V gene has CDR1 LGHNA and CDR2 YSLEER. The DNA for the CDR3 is TGCGCCAGCAGCCGCAGTTTAGACAACCAAGAGACCCAGTACTTC. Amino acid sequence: CASSRSLDNQETQYF.

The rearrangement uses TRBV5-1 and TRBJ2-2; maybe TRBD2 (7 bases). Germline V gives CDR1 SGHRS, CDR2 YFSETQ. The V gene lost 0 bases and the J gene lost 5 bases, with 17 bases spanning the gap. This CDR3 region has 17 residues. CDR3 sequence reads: CASSLEEAGARTGELFF. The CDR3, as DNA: TGCGCCAGCAGCTTGGAGGAGGCGGGGGCGCGAACCGGGGAGCTGTTTTTT.

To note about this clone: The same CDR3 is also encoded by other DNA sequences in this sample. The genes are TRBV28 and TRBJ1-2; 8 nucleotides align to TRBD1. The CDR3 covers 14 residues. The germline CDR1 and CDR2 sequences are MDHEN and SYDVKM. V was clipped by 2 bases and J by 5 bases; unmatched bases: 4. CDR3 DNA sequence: TGTGCCAGCAGTTTACGGGACAGGATTTATGGCTACACCTTC. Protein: CASSLRDRIYGYTF.

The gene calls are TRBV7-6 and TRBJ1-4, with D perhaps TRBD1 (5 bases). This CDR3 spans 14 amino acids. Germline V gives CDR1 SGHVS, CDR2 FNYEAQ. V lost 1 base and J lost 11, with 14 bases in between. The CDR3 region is CASSLEPGRGKLFF. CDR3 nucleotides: TGTGCCAGCAGCTTAGAACCAGGGCGGGGGAAACTGTTTTTT.

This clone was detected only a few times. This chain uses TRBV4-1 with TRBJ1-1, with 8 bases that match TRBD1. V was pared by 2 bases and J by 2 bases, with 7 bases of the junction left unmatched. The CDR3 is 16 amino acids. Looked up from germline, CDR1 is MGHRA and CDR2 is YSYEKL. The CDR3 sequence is CASSQPDRGVNTEAFF. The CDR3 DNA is TGCGCCAGCAGCCAACCCGACAGGGGCGTTAACACTGAAGCTTTCTTT.

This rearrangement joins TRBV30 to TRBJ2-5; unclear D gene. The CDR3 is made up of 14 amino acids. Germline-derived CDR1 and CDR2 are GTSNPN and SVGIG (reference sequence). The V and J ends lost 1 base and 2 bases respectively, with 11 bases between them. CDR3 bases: TGTGCCTGGAGTGCCAACAGCAGACAAGAGACCCAGTACTTC. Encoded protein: CAWSANSRQETQYF.

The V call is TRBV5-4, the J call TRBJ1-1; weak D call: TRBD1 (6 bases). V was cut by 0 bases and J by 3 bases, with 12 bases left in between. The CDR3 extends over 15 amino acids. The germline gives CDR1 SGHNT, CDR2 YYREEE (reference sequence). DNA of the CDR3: TGTGCCAGCAGCTTGGTACAGCGACAGGACACTGAAGCTTTCTTT. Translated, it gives CASSLVQRQDTEAFF.

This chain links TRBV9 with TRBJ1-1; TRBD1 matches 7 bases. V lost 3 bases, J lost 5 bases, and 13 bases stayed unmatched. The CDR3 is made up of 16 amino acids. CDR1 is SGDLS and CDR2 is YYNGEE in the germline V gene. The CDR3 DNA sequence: TGTGCCAGCAGCGAGTCCCCGCAGGGGGGTGGTACTGAAGCTTTCTTT. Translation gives CASSESPQGGGTEAFF.

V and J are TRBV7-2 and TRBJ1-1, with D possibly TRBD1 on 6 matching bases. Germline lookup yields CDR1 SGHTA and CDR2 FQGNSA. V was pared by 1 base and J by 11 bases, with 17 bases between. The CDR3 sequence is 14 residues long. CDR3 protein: CASSLVSGAAGAFF. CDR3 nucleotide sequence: TGTGCCAGCAGCTTAGTTTCAGGGGCCGCCGGGGCTTTCTTT.

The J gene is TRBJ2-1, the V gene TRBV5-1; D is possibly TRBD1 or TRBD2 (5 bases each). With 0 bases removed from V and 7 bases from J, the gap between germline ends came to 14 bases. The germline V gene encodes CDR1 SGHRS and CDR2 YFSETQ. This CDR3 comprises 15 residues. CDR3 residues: CASSLGDPTTNEQFF. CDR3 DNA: TGCGCCAGCAGCTTGGGGGACCCCACGACGAATGAGCAGTTCTTC.

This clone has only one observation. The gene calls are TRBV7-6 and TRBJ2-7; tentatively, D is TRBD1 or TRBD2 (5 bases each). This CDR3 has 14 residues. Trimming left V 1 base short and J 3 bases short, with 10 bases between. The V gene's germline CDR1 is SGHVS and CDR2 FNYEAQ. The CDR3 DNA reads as TGTGCCAGCAGCTTAGGGGGGACCAACTACGAGCAGTACTTC. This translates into CASSLGGTNYEQYF.

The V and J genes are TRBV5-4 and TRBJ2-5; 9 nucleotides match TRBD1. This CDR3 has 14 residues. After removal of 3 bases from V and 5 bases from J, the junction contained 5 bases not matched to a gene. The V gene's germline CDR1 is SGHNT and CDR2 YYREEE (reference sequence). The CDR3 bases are TGTGCCAGCAGCTCGGACAGGGGTGAGGAGACCCAGTACTTC. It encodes CASSSDRGEETQYF.

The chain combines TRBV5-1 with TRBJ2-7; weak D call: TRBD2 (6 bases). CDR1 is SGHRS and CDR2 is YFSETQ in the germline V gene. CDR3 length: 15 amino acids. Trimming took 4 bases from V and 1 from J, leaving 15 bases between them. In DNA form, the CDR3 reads TGCGCCAGCAGCCCCCGCGCAGGGACTTCCTACGAGCAGTACTTC. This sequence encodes CASSPRAGTSYEQYF.

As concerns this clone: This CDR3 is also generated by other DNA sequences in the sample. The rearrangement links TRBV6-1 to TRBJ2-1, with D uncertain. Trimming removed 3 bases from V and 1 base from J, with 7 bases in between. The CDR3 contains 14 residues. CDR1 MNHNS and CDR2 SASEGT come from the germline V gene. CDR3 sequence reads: CASSEGSSYNEQFF. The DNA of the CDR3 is TGTGCCAGCAGTGAGGGGTCGTCCTACAATGAGCAGTTCTTC.

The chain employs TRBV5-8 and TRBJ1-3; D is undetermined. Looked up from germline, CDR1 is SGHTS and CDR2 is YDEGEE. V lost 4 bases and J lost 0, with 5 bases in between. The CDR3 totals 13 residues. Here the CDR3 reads CASSLTSGNTIYF. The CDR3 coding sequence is TGTGCCAGCAGCCTGACCTCTGGAAACACCATATATTTT.

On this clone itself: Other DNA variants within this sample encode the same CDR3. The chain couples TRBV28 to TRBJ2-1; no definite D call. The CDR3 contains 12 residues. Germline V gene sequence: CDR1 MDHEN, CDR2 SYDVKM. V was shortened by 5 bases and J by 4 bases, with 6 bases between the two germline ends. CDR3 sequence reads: CASSRSYNEQFF. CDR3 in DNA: TGTGCCAGCAGTCGCTCTTACAATGAGCAGTTCTTC.

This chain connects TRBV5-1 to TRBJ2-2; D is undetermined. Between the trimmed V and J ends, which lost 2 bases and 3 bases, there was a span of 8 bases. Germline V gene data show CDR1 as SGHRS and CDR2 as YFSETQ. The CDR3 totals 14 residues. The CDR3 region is CASSFGSYTGELFF. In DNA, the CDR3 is TGCGCCAGCAGCTTTGGCAGCTACACCGGGGAGCTGTTTTTT.

CDR3 amino acids: CATVKDRRITGELFF. The CDR3 DNA reads TGTGCCACCGTAAAGGACAGGAGGATCACCGGGGAGCTGTTTTTT. The chain employs TRBV19 and TRBJ2-2; 7 nucleotides align to TRBD1. CDR3 length: 15 amino acids. With V trimmed by 10 bases and J by 4 bases, 12 bases remained unmatched. Per the germline V gene, CDR1 is LNHDA and CDR2 is SQIVND (reference sequence).

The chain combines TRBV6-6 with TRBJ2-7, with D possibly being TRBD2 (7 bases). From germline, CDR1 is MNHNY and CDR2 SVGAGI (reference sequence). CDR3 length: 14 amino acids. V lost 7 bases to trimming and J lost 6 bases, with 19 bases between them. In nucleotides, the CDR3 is TGTGCCAGCAACCTAATACAAGGGGGGGTCGAGCAGTACTTC. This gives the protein CASNLIQGGVEQYF.

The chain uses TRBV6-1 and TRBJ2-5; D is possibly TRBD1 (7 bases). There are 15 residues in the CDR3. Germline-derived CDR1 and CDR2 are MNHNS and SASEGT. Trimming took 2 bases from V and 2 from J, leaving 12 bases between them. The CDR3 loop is CASSERQGGQETQYF. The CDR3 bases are TGTGCCAGCAGTGAACGACAGGGAGGACAAGAGACCCAGTACTTC.

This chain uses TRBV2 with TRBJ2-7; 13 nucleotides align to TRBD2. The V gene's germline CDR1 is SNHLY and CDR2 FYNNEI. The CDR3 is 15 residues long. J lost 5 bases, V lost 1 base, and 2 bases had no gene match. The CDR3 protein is CASSEEGLAGNEQYF. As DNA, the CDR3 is TGTGCCAGCAGTGAAGAGGGACTAGCGGGAAACGAGCAGTACTTC.

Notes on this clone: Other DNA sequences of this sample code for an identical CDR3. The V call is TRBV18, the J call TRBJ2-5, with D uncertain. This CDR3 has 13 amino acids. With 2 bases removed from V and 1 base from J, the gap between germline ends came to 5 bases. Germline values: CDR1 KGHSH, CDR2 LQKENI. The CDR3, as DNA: TGTGCCAGCTCACCAGGGCCCCAAGAGACCCAGTACTTC. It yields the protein CASSPGPQETQYF.

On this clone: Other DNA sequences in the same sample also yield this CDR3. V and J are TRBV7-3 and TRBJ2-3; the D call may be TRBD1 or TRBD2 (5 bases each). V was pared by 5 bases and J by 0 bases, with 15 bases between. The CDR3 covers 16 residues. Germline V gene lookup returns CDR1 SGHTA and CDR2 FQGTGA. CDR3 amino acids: CASSPGTSTSTDTQYF. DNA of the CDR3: TGTGCCAGCAGCCCCGGGACGTCAACTAGCACAGATACGCAGTATTTT.

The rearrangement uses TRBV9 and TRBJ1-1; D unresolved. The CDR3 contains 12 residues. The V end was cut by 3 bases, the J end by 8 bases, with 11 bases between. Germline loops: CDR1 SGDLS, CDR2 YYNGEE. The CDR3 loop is CASSAQGTEAFF. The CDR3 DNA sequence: TGTGCCAGCAGCGCCCAAGGTACGGAAGCTTTCTTT.

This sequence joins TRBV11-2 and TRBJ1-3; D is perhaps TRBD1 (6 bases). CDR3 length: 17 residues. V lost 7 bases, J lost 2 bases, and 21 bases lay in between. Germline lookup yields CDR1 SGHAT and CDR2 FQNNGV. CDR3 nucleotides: TGTGCCAGCACCCCAGGTGCGCCGGGGGCTCCTGGAAACACCATATATTTT. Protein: CASTPGAPGAPGNTIYF.

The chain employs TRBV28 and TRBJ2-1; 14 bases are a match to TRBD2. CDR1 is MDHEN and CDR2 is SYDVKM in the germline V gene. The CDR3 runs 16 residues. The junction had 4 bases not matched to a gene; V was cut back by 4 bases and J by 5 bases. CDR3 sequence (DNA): TGTGCCAGCAGTTCCCGACTAGCGGGAGGGAACAATGAGCAGTTCTTC. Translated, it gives CASSSRLAGGNNEQFF.

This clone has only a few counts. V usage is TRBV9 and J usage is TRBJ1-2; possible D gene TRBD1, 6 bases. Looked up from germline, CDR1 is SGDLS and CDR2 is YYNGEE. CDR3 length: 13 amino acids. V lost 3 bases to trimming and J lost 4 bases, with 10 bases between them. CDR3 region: CASSAGDPYGYTF. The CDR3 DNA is TGTGCCAGCAGCGCAGGGGACCCCTATGGCTACACCTTC.

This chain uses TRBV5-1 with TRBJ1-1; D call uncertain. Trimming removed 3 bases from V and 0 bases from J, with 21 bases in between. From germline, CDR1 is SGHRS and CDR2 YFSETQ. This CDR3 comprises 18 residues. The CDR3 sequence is CASSSNPPAGYMNTEAFF. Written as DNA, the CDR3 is TGCGCCAGCAGCTCGAACCCCCCGGCAGGCTACATGAACACTGAAGCTTTCTTT.

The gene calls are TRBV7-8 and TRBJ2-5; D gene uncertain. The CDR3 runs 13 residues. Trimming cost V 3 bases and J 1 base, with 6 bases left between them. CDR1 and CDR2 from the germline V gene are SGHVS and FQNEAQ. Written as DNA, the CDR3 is TGTGCCAGCAGCTTTATGGCCCAAGAGACCCAGTACTTC. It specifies CASSFMAQETQYF.